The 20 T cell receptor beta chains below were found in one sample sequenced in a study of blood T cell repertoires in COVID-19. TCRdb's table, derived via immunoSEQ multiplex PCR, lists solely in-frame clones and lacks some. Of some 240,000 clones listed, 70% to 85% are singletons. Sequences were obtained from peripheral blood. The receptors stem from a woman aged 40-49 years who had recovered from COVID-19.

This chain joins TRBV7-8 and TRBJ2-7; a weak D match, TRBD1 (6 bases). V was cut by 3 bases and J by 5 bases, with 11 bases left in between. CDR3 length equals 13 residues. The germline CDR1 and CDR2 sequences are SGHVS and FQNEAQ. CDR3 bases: TGTGCCAGCAGCTTTGGTACAGGGAACGAGCAGTACTTC. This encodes CASSFGTGNEQYF.

CDR3 nucleotides: TGTGCCAGCAGCTTAGGGGGAGATGCAACCTACGAGCAGTACTTC. It yields the protein CASSLGGDATYEQYF. J is TRBJ2-7 and V is TRBV7-2, with a weak D call TRBD2 (5 bases). Deletions cut 1 base from V and 2 bases from J, with 12 bases between. CDR3 size: 15 residues. Germline CDR1 is SGHTA and CDR2 is FQGNSA.

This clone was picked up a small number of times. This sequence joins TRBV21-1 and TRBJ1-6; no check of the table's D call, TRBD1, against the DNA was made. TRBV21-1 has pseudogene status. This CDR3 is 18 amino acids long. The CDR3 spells CASSNRTSGTEGNSPLHF. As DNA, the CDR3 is TGTGCCAGCAGCAACAGGACTTCCGGGACAGAAGGTAATTCACCCCTCCACTTT.

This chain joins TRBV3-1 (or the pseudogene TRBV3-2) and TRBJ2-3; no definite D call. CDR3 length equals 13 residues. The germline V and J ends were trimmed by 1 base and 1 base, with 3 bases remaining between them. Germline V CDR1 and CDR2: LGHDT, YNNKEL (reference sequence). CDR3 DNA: TGTGCCAGCAGCCAAGTAGGCACAGATACGCAGTATTTT. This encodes CASSQVGTDTQYF.

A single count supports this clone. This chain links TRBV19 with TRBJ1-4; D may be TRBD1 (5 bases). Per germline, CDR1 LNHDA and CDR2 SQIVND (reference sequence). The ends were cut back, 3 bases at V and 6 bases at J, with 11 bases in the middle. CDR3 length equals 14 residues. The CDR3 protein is CASSISRGDEKLFF. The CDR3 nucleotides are TGTGCCAGTAGTATCTCTAGGGGCGATGAAAAACTGTTTTTT.

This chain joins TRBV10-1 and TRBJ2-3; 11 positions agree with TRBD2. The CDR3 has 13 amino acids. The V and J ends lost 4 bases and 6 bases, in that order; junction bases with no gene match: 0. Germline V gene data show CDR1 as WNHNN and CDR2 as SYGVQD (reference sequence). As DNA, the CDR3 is TGCGCCAGCAGTGGACTAGCGGGGGATACGCAGTATTTT. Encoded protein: CASSGLAGDTQYF.

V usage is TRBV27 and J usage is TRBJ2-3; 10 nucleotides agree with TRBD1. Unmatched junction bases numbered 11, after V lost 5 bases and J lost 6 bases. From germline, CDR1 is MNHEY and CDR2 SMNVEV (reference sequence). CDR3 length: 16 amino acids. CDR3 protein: CASSQTGTGVSDTQYF. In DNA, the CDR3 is TGTGCCAGCAGTCAAACCGGGACAGGGGTTTCGGATACGCAGTATTTT.

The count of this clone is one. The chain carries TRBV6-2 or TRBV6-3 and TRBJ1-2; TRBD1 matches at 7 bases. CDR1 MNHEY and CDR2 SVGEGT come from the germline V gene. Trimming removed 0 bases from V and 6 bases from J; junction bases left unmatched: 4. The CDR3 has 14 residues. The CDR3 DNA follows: TGTGCCAGCAGTTACTCGAGGGGGCGTGATGGCTACACCTTC. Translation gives CASSYSRGRDGYTF.

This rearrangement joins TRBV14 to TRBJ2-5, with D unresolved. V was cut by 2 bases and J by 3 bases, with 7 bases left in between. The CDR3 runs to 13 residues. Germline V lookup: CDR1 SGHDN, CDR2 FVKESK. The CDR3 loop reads CASSQNQEETQYF. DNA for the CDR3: TGTGCCAGCAGCCAAAATCAGGAAGAGACCCAGTACTTC.

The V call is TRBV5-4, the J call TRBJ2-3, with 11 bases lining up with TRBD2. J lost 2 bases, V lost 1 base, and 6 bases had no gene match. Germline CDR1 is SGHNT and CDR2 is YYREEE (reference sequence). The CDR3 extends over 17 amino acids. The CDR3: CASSLFLAGGYTDTQYF. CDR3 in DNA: TGTGCCAGCAGCTTGTTCCTAGCGGGGGGTTACACAGATACGCAGTATTTT. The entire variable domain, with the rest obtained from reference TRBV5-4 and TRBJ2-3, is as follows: ETGVTQSPTHLIKTRGQQVTLRCSSQSGHNTVSWYQQALGQGPQFIFQYYREEENGRGNFPPRFSGLQFPNYSSELNVNALELDDSALYLCASSLFLAGGYTDTQYFGPGTRLTVL.

This chain's CDR3 is CATSDRTGPTYNEQFF. As DNA, the CDR3 is TGTGCCACCAGTGATCGGACAGGACCCACCTACAATGAGCAGTTCTTC. This chain uses TRBV24-1 with TRBJ2-1; 7 bases agree with TRBD1. The CDR3 has 16 residues. Germline CDR1 is KGHDR and CDR2 is SFDVKD. J lost 2 bases, V lost 3 bases, and 6 bases had no gene match.

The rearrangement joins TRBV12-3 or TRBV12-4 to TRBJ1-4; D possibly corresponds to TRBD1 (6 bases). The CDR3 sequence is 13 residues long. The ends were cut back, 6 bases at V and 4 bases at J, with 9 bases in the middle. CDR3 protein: CASRDRVNEKLFF. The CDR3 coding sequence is TGTGCCAGCAGGGACAGAGTTAATGAAAAACTGTTTTTT.

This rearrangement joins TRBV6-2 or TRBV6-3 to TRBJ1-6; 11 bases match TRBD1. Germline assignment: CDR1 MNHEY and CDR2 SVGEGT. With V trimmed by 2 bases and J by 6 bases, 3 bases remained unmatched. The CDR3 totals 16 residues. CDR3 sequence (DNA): TGTGCCAGCAGTTACCGGACAGGGGGCTTTAATTCACCCCTCCACTTT. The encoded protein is CASSYRTGGFNSPLHF.

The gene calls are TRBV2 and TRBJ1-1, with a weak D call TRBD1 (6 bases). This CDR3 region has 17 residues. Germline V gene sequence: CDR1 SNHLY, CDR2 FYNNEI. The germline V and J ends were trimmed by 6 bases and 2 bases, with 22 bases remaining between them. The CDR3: CASRIPGGGQRNTEAFF. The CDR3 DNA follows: TGTGCCAGCAGGATACCGGGGGGGGGACAACGAAACACTGAAGCTTTCTTT.

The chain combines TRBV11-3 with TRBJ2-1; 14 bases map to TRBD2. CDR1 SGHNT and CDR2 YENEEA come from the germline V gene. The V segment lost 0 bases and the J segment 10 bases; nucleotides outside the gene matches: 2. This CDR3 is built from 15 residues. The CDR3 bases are TGTGCCAGCAGCTTAGAAGGACTAGCGGGGGGAGAGCAGTTCTTC. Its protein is CASSLEGLAGGEQFF.

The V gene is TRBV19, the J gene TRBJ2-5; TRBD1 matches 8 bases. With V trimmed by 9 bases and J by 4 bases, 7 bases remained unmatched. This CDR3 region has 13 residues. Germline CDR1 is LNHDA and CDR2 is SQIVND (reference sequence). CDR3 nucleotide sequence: TGTGCCAGCGAGGACAGGGCTGCAGAGACCCAGTACTTC. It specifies CASEDRAAETQYF. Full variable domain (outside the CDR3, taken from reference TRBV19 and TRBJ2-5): DGGITQSPKYLFRKEGQNVTLSCEQNLNHDAMYWYRQDPGQGLRLIYYSQIVNDFQKGDIAEGYSVSREKKESFPLTVTSAQKNPTAFYLCASEDRAAETQYFGPGTRLLVL.

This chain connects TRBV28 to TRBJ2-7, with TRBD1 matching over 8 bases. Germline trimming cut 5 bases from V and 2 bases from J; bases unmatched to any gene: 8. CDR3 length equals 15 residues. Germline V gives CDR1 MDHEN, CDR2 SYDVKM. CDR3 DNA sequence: TGTGCCAGCAGTCAGATAGGGACAGGAGCCTACGAGCAGTACTTC. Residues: CASSQIGTGAYEQYF.

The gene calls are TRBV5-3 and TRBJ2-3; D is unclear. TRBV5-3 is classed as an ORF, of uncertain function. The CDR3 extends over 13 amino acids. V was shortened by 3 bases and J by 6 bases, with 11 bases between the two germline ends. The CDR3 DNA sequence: TGTGCCAGAAGCTCCCGAGGTGGGGATACGCAGTATTTT. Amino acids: CARSSRGGDTQYF.

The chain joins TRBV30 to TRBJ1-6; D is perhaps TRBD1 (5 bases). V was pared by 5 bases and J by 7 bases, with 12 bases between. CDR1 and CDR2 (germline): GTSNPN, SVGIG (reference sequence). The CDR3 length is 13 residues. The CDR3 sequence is CAWGDGQNSPLHF. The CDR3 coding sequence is TGTGCCTGGGGGGACGGACAAAATTCACCCCTCCACTTT.

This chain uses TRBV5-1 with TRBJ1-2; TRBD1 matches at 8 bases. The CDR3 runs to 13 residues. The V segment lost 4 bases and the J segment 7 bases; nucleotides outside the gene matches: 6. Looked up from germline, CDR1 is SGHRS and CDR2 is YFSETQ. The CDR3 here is CASSMTGESGYTF. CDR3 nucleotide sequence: TGCGCCAGCAGCATGACAGGGGAAAGTGGCTACACCTTC.